The subject of this entry is one T cell receptor (beta chain). Antigen: not known. The TCR library protocol was used to attach unique molecular identifiers. These identifiers were attached to individual cDNA molecules. Via MiXCR, TCRdb re-called the 5' RACE reads, giving one row per CDR3 protein. The sample shows about 70,000 distinct CDR3 sequences, about 14% of them seen only once. This specimen belongs to a study of early T cells in non-severe SARS-CoV-2 infection. On the study more broadly: Chains were not paired, and sequencing was done on bulk RNA from unsorted whole blood. General study points: Matching against VDJdb likely underestimated virus-specific expansions, favoring anti-spike CD8.

The source material was whole blood, sampled at baseline. This clonotype was obtained from an adult who was a healthcare worker with PCR-confirmed SARS-CoV-2 infection or an uninfected control (not recorded which).

CDR3 in amino acids: CASSESQRTTYNEQFF. The DNA for the CDR3 is TGCGCCAGCAGTGAGTCCCAGCGGACTACTTACAATGAGCAGTTCTTC. The V call is TRBV10-2, the J call TRBJ2-1; D might be TRBD2 (6 bases). In germline, CDR1 is WSHSY, CDR2 SAAADI. V was clipped by 0 bases and J by 4 bases, with 13 bases between them. This CDR3 region has 16 residues.